This T cell receptor beta chain was observed in a study of shared clonotypes between healthy human individuals (dated by TCRdb to about 2020). About the full investigation: The cohort comprised two women and a few men aged 18 to 49 years. Blood TCR repertoires of about 5 healthy adults were deeply sequenced to estimate repertoire size and the extent of clonotype sharing between individuals. To increase sequencing depth and limit assay-specific biases, TCR repertoire library preparation and sequencing were carried out by different laboratories using diverse techniques. Each donor's leukapheresis produced roughly between roughly 0.85 and 10 billion PBMCs. Study-wide conclusions, independent of this receptor: Sampling was restricted to blood, and TCR repertoires in tissues likely differ from the TCR repertoires found in blood. Based on pairwise subsampling, the degree of clonotype sharing among donors was expected to be affected by sequencing depth. Because the study included a small number of donors, the genetic and exposure-history diversity represented was limited.

From the cysteine through the phenylalanine, the CDR3 covers 18 amino acids. The retained sequence is limited to the CDR3, 54 bases, with the frame set at the first base. Sequences SGHAT (CDR1) and FQNNGV (CDR2) are obtained from the germline V gene. From V the trimming removes 1 base and from J it removes 2 bases, while the gene matches leave 11 bases of the junction unaccounted for. Donors were healthy HIV-negative adults with no recently reported acute infections or vaccinations. Every donor was a Caucasian adult living in Nashville, Tennessee, USA. For unsorted samples, tens of millions of PBMCs were counted and genomic DNA was extracted with the QIAamp DNA Blood Mini kit. Blood was obtained by leukapheresis, after which PBMCs were separated by Ficoll-Histopaque density gradient centrifugation and cryopreserved in liquid nitrogen vapor phase. TCR CDR3 regions were amplified from genomic DNA by multiplex PCR using the deep immunoSEQ assay. Extracted genomic DNA from each cell subset was distributed evenly across all wells of several immunoSEQ 96-well plates, and each plate was treated as a replicate. For unsorted PBMC, each replicate PCR was loaded with about 300 ng genomic DNA, equivalent to around 30,000 T cell genomes. Ten immunoSEQ deep assay plates were used to sequence the unsorted PBMC genomic DNA. The purified libraries were quantified using a Qubit 3.0 fluorometer, sized with a Bioanalyzer 2100, and then quantified again using the KAPA Library Quantification kit. Each immunoSEQ 96-well plate was sequenced on its own single-read 150-cycle Illumina NextSeq 550 flow cell. In the source study's methods: The immunoSEQ output contained only junctional sequences without quality scores, so filtering could not match that applied to full-length reads. Sequences were annotated with PyIR, a Python wrapper for IgBLAST v1.9, and V/J genes and CDR3 were assigned using IMGT germline references. Reads were removed for weak V/J assignments (E-value above 1e-6), missing CDR3, stop codons, out-of-frame junctions, or ambiguous translated residues. V3J clonotypes were defined as sequences sharing the same inferred V gene, J gene, and CDR3 amino acid sequence. Percentage overlap between repertoires was calculated by dividing the number of shared unique clonotypes by the size of the smaller repertoire. Three approaches were used to assess repertoire richness: RTK rarefaction, the Chao1 estimator, and Recon v2.1 estimates of unobserved clonotypes. In TCRdb, the immuneACCESS table is reduced to in-frame sequences with V and J assigned. These tables do not hold every clone; where another copy was compared, an unresolved V gene accounts for under half, and the others remain unexplained. V and J calls and clone size are copied from that table; D and trimming were computed from the DNA. The sample table shows roughly 490,000 clones, and 76% are seen once. Together, the top ten hold approximately 13% of the sample.

As concerns this clone: Its antigen remains undetermined. The record has no base qualities; no much larger clone is one base away.

The origin of this receptor is a woman aged 40 to 49 in good health. Some clones in this sample may be carry-over from other donors' samples. Input material: PBMCs. The rearrangement combines TRBV11-2 with TRBJ2-7; a stretch of 10 junction bases matches TRBD2. The base sequence is TGTGCCAGCAGCTTAGCCAGGGGGGCTAGCGGGGGAGCCTACGAGCAGTACTTC. It translates as CASSLARGASGGAYEQYF.